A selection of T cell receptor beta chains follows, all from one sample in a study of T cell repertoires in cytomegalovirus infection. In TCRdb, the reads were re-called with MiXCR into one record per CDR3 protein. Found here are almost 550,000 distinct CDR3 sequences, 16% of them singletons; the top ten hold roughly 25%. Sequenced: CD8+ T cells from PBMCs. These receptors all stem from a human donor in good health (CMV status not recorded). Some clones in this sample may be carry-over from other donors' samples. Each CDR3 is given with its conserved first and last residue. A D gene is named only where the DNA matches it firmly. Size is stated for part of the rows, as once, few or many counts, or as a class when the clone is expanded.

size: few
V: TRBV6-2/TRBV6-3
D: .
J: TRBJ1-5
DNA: TGTGCCAGCAGTTACTTGGGGGGGAGTAATCAGCCCCAGCATTTT
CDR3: CASSYLGGSNQPQHF

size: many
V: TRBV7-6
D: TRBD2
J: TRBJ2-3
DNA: TGTGCCAGCAGCTTAGTAATAGCGGGGGTTAACACAGATACGCAGTATTTT
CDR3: CASSLVIAGVNTDTQYF

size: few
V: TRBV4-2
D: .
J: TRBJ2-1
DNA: TGTGCCAGCAGCCTAAGGACTGGACGCAATGAGCAGTTCTTC
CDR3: CASSLRTGRNEQFF

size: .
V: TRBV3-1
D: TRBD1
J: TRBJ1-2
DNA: TGTGCCAGCAGCCAAGGTCCGGGGACAGGAAAAGGCTACACCTTC
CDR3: CASSQGPGTGKGYTF

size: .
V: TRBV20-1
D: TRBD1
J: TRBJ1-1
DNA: TGCAGTGCTAGGTTTCAGGGGGTCACTGAAGCTTTCTTT
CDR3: CSARFQGVTEAFF

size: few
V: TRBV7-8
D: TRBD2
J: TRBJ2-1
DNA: TGTGCCAGCAGCTTAAACCCCGGGACTAGCGGGGGGGGTGAGCAGTTCTTC
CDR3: CASSLNPGTSGGGEQFF

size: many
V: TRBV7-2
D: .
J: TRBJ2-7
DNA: TGTGCCAGCAGCTTAATAAGGAGGGGGGAGTACTACGAGCAGTACTTC
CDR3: CASSLIRRGEYYEQYF

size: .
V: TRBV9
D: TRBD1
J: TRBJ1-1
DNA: TGTGCCAGCAGCGTAGAGGGGGCCGGAACTGAAGCTTTCTTT
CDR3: CASSVEGAGTEAFF

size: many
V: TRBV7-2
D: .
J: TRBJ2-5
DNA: TGTGCCAGCAGCTCCCTCCGGGACATTCAATTC
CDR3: CASSSLRDIQF

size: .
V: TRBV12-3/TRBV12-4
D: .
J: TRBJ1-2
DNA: TGTGCCAGCAGTTCCAGACAGACCTACTATGGCTACACCTTC
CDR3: CASSSRQTYYGYTF

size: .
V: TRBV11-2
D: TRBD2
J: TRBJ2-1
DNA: TGTGCCAGCAGCTTAGTCGGGACTAGTCACAATGAGCAGTTCTTC
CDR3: CASSLVGTSHNEQFF

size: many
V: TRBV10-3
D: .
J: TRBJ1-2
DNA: TGTGCCATCAGTGAGATAGGGTATGGCTACACCTTC
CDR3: CAISEIGYGYTF

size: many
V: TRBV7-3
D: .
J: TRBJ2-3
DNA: TGTGCCAGCAGCCCGAACACTAGAAATCAGGGGCCTTTAAGCACAGATACGCAGTATTTT
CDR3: CASSPNTRNQGPLSTDTQYF

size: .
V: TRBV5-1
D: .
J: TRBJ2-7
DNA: TGCGCCAGCAGGCAGGGAGAGGCCTACGAGCAGTACTTC
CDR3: CASRQGEAYEQYF

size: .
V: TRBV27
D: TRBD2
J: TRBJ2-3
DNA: TGTGCCAGCAGTATCCTAGCGGGAGGCCATGCGGATACGCAGTATTTT
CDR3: CASSILAGGHADTQYF

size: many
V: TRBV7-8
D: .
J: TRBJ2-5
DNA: TGTGCCAGCAGCTTAGGAACCCTGGGAGACAGGTTGGCGACCCAGTACTTC
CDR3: CASSLGTLGDRLATQYF

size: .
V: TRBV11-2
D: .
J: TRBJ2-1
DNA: TGTGCCAGCAGCCAGTACGGTACTGAGCAGTTCTTC
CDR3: CASSQYGTEQFF

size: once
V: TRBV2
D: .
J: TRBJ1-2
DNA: TGTGCCAGCAGGACCCGAGAGCGAAGGGATGGCTACACCTTC
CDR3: CASRTRERRDGYTF

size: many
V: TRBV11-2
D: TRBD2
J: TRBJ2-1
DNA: TGTGCCAGCAGCTCCCCGACTAGCGGGATTTACAATGAGCAGTTCTTC
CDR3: CASSSPTSGIYNEQFF

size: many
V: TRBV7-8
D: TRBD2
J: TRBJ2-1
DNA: TGTGCCAGCAGCTACGGGTTGGGGGGGAATGAGCAGTTCTTC
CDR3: CASSYGLGGNEQFF

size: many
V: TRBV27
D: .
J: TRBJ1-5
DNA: TGTGCCAGCAGTTTACGGGGCAGGCCCAATCAGCCCCAGCATTTT
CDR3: CASSLRGRPNQPQHF

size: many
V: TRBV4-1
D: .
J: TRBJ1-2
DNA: TGCGCCAGCAGCCAAGAGGAGGCCGGTATCTATGGCTACACCTTC
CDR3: CASSQEEAGIYGYTF

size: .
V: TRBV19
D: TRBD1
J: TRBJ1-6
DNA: TGTGCCAGTAGTCCGACAGGGCTGGCCGGTAATTCACCCCTCCACTTT
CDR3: CASSPTGLAGNSPLHF

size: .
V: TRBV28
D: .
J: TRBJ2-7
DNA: TGTGCCAGCACCTCAGGGGGGGGGAGGGTCCTCGAGCAGTACTTC
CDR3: CASTSGGGRVLEQYF

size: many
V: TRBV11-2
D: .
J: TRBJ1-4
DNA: TGTGCCAGCAGCTTAGGGATAGGGGATGAAAAACTGTTTTTT
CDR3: CASSLGIGDEKLFF

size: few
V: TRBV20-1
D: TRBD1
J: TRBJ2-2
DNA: TGCAGTGCTAGAGATAACAGGGGTTCCACCGGGGAGCTGTTTTTT
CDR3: CSARDNRGSTGELFF

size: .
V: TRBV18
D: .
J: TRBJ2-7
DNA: TGTGCCAGCTCACCCCGGACAGACACCTACGAGCAGTACTTC
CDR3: CASSPRTDTYEQYF

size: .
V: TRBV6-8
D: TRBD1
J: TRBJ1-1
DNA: TGTGCCAGCAGTGGGTGGACAGGGGTGAACACTGAAGCTTTATTT
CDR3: CASSGWTGVNTEALF

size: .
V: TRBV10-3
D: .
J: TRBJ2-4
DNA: TGTGCCATCAGTGTTGGGGGAAAGAAAAACATTCAGTACTTC
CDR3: CAISVGGKKNIQYF

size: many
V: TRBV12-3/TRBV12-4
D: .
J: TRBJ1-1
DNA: TGTGCCAGCAGTTCGTCAGCGGGGGACACTGAAGCTTTCTTT
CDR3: CASSSSAGDTEAFF

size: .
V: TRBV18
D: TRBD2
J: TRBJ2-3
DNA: TGTGTCAGCTCACGTCCGACAGCGGGGAGCACAGATACGCAGTATTTT
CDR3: CVSSRPTAGSTDTQYF

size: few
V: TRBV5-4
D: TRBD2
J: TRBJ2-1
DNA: TGTGCCAGCAGTCCAAGTGTTTCTAGCGGGTTTACTGAATACAATGAGCAGTTCTTC
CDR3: CASSPSVSSGFTEYNEQFF

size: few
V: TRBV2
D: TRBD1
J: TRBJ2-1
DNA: TGTGCCAGCAGTTGGGCAGGGGGAAATGAGCAGTTCTTC
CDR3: CASSWAGGNEQFF

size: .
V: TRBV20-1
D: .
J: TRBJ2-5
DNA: TGCAGTGCTCCCGGGCCTCAAGGGACCCAGTACTTC
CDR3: CSAPGPQGTQYF

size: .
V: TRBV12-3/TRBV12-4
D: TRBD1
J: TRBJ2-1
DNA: TGTGCCAGCAGTACCGGACAGGGTAACAGCAATGAGCAGTTCTTC
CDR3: CASSTGQGNSNEQFF

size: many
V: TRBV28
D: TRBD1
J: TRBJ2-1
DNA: TGTGCCAGCAGCCCCGGACAGGGGAGGAATGAGCAGTTCTTC
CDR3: CASSPGQGRNEQFF

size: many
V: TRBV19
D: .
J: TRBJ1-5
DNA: TGTGCCAGTAGTATAGGCTTTCAGCCCCAGCATTTT
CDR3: CASSIGFQPQHF

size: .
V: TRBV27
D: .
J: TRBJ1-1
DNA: TGTGCCAGCAGTTTAAATAGTAGGGCTGAAGCTTTCTTT
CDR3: CASSLNSRAEAFF

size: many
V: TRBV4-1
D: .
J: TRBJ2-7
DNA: TGCGCCAGCAGCCCATCGACAGGCTCTAGCGAGCAGTACTTC
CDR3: CASSPSTGSSEQYF

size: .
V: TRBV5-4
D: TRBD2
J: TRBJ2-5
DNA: TGTGCCAGCAGCTCCTACTCCGGGACTAGCGAAGAGACCCAGTACTTC
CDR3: CASSSYSGTSEETQYF

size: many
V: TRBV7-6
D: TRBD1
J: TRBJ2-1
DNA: TGTGCCAGCAGCCCGGGACAGGCTGAGCAGTTCTTC
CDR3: CASSPGQAEQFF

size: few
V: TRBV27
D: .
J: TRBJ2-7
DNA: TGTGCCAGCAGTTTATCCGACACGTACGAGCAGTACTTC
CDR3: CASSLSDTYEQYF

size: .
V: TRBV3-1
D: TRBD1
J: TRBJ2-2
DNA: TGTGCCAGCAGCCAAGATGGACAGGGGGCTCCCGGGGAGCTGTTTTTT
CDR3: CASSQDGQGAPGELFF

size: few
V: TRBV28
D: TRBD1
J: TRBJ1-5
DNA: TGTGCCAGCAGTTCACTACAGGGGACGCGCAATCAGCCCCAGCATTTT
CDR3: CASSSLQGTRNQPQHF

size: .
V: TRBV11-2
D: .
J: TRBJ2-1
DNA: TGTGCCAGCAGCTTAGTTGGGGATCATGAGCAGTTCTTC
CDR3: CASSLVGDHEQFF

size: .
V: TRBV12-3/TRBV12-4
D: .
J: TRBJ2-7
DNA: TGTGCAAGCAGTTTCGGGCAGCACCTCCGGGAGCAGTACTTC
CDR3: CASSFGQHLREQYF

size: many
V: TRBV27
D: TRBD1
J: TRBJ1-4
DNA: TGTGCCAGCAGTTCGACAGGGGTCTTTGGAACCGATGAAAAACTGTTTTTT
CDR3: CASSSTGVFGTDEKLFF

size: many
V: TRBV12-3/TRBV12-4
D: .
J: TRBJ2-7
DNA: TGTGCCAGCAGTTCCCGACTTGGCGGAGTCGAACACGAGCAGTACTTC
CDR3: CASSSRLGGVEHEQYF

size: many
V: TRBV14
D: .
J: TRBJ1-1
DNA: TGTGCCAGCAGCCAGGCAGGATTCACTGAAGCTTTCTTT
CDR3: CASSQAGFTEAFF

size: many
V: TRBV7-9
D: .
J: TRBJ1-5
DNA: TGTGCCAGCAGCTTGGAACGGGGAGTCAATCAGCCCCAGCATTTT
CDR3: CASSLERGVNQPQHF

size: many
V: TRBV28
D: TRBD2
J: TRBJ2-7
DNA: TGTGCCAGCAGTTTTGGACTAGCGGGAGTCGAGCAGTACTTC
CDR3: CASSFGLAGVEQYF

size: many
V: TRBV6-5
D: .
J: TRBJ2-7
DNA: TGTGCCAGCATGCCCTTTATGGTGGGGGGCACCTACGAGCAGTACTTC
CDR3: CASMPFMVGGTYEQYF